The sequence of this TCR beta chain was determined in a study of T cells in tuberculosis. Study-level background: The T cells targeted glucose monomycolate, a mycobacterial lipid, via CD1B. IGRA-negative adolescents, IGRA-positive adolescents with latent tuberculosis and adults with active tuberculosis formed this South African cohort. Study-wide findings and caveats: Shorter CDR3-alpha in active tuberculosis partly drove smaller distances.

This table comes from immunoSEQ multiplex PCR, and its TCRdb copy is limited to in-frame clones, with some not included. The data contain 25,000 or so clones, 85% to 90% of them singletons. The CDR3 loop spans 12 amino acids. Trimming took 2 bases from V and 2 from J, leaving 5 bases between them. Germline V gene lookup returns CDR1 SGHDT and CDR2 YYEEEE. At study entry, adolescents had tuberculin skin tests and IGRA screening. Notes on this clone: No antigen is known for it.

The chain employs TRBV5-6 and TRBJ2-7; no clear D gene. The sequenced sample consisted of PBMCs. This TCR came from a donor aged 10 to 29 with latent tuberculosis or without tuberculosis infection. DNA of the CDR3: TGTGCCAGCAGCTTCCAAACCTACGAGCAGTACTTC. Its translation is CASSFQTYEQYF.